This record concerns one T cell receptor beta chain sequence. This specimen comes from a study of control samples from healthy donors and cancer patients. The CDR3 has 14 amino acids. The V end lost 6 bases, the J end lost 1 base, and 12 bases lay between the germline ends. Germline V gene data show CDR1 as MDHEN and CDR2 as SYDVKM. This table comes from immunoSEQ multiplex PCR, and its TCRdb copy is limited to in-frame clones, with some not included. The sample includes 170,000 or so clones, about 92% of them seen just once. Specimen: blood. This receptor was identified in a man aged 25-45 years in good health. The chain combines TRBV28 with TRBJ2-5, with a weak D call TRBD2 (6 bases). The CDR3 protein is CASRAGTFQETQYF. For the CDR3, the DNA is TGTGCCAGCAGGGCCGGGACTTTCCAAGAGACCCAGTACTTC.